What follows are 12 T cell receptor beta chains derived from one specimen sequenced in a study of Graves' ophthalmopathy and Graves' hyperthyroidism. Scientists amplified the TCR beta CDR3 regions from RNA transcripts. The first round was an RT-PCR with HTBI primers, and the second round was a multiplex PCR. TCRdb used MiXCR to reprocess the multiplex PCR reads, holding one entry per CDR3 protein. The profile shows approximately 540,000 distinct CDR3 sequences, approximately 37% of them singletons. The sample was peripheral blood or thyroid tissue (not recorded which). These receptors all stem from an adult man with Graves' hyperthyroidism.

V and J are TRBV7-2 and TRBJ2-7; no reliable D call. The closer fit of TRBJ2-1 to the DNA end suggests the J call may be wrong. This CDR3 contains 11 residues. Germline V gene data show CDR1 as SGHTA and CDR2 as FQGNSA. CDR3 in amino acids: CASSGGVEQFF. CDR3 sequence (DNA): TGTGCCAGCAGCGGTGGGGTTGAGCAGTTCTTC.

This clonotype was recorded many times. This chain uses TRBV25-1 with TRBJ1-4, with D unresolved. V was shortened by 6 bases and J by 5 bases, with 7 bases between the two germline ends. The CDR3 is made up of 12 amino acids. The germline CDR1 and CDR2 sequences are MGHDK and SYGVNS. CDR3 sequence reads: CASRAGNEKLFF. Here the CDR3 DNA reads TGTGCCAGCAGAGCCGGGAATGAAAAACTGTTTTTT.

V gene TRBV25-1 combines with J gene TRBJ1-2; D unresolved. Germline values: CDR1 MGHDK, CDR2 SYGVNS. The V end was cut by 6 bases, the J end by 6 bases, with 20 bases between. The CDR3 totals 15 residues. In nucleotides, the CDR3 is TGTGCCAGCAGCTTAGTACCGGGCTCCCCCGATGGCTACACCTTC. It translates to CASSLVPGSPDGYTF.

In this sample, this clonotype turned up many times. The chain combines TRBV7-3 with TRBJ1-6; D is possibly TRBD1 (5 bases). The CDR3 has 16 amino acids. Deletions cut 5 bases from V and 6 bases from J, with 17 bases between. Germline loops: CDR1 SGHTA, CDR2 FQGTGA. CDR3 nucleotide sequence: TGTGCCAGCAGCCTATTTAGCCGGGACGCTAATTCACCCCTCCACTTT. This sequence encodes CASSLFSRDANSPLHF. Combining the CDR3 with reference TRBV7-3 and TRBJ1-6 gives the whole variable domain GAGVSQTPSNKVTEKGKYVELRCDPISGHTALYWYRQSLGQGPEFLIYFQGTGAADDSGLPNDRFFAVRPEGSVSTLKIQRTERGDSAVYLCASSLFSRDANSPLHFGNGTRLTVT.

This clonotype was counted a few times. This chain connects TRBV30 to TRBJ1-5, with D uncertain. CDR1 GTSNPN and CDR2 SVGIG come from the germline V gene (reference sequence). The CDR3 sequence is 13 residues long. Deletions cut 4 bases from V and 7 bases from J, with 14 bases between. The CDR3 spells CAWNGGLEQPQHF. In DNA form, the CDR3 reads TGTGCCTGGAATGGAGGGCTGGAGCAGCCCCAGCATTTT.

This clonotype appeared many times. The chain links TRBV19 to TRBJ1-5, with D unclear. CDR1 LNHDA and CDR2 SQIVND come from the germline V gene (reference sequence). V was cut by 1 base and J by 6 bases, with 10 bases left in between. The CDR3 sequence is 14 residues long. CDR3 coding DNA: TGTGCCAGTAGTATAGGGTGGAGGGTTCAGCCCCAGCATTTT. It translates to CASSIGWRVQPQHF. Variable domain in full (rest from reference TRBV19 and TRBJ1-5): DGGITQSPKYLFRKEGQNVTLSCEQNLNHDAMYWYRQDPGQGLRLIYYSQIVNDFQKGDIAEGYSVSREKKESFPLTVTSAQKNPTAFYLCASSIGWRVQPQHFGDGTRLSIL.

V is TRBV2 and J is TRBJ2-7, with TRBD1 identical over 7 bases. The end of the DNA is better explained by TRBJ2-1, so the J call may be wrong. The CDR3 sequence is 14 residues long. The V gene's germline CDR1 is SNHLY and CDR2 FYNNEI. The CDR3 sequence is CASSGQGSYNEQFF. In DNA, the CDR3 is TGTGCCAGCAGTGGACAGGGATCCTACAATGAGCAGTTCTTC.

CDR3 loop: CASSFRDRGQTYEQYF. The CDR3 region has the DNA TGTGCCAGCAGCTTCCGGGACAGGGGACAGACCTACGAGCAGTACTTC. The chain combines TRBV7-2 with TRBJ2-7; 10 bases are a match to TRBD1. The germline gives CDR1 SGHTA, CDR2 FQGNSA. Trimming cost V 3 bases and J 2 bases; bases outside gene matches: 7. This CDR3 comprises 16 residues.

This clonotype was counted a single time. The V call is TRBV2, the J call TRBJ1-2, with TRBD1 as a possible D gene (5 bases). CDR1 is SNHLY, CDR2 FYNNEI, per germline. The CDR3 extends over 16 amino acids. The V end lost 1 base, the J end lost 6 bases, and 18 bases lay between the germline ends. The DNA of the CDR3 is TGTGCCAGCAGTGAAGGGGGGGTGGGGAAGAGGGATGGCTACACCTTC. It translates to CASSEGGVGKRDGYTF.

About this clonotype: A much bigger clone sits one base away, suggesting this may be a read error. The chain combines TRBV2 with TRBJ1-4; a possible D gene is TRBD1 (6 bases). The CDR3 covers 14 residues. Trimming left V 4 bases short and J 8 bases short, with 14 bases between. The germline CDR1 and CDR2 sequences are SNHLY and FYNNEI. The CDR3 spells CASSGGGPQEKLFF. The DNA of the CDR3 is TGTGCCAGCAGTGGAGGGGGGCCCCAGGAAAAACTGTTTTTT. The variable domain in full, completed from reference TRBV2 and TRBJ1-4, reads EPEVTQTPSHQVTQMGQEVILRCVPISNHLYFYWYRQILGQKVEFLVSFYNNEISEKSEIFDDQFSVERPDGSNFTLKIRSTKLEDSAMYFCASSGGGPQEKLFFGSGTQLSVL.

The CDR3 DNA is TGTGCCAGCAGTGACAGGACTAAAAACAGCTATGGCTACACCTTC. This sequence encodes CASSDRTKNSYGYTF. The chain uses TRBV25-1 and TRBJ1-2; D ambiguous. CDR1 is MGHDK and CDR2 is SYGVNS in the germline V gene. Trimming took 3 bases from V and 4 from J, leaving 15 bases between them. The CDR3 runs to 15 residues.

This clonotype came up many times. The chain is built from TRBV29-1 and TRBJ1-1; TRBD1 matches 8 bases. The CDR3 spans 12 residues. The germline CDR1 and CDR2 sequences are SQVTM and ANQGSEA. CDR3 residues: CLGTGINTEAFF. The CDR3 DNA reads TGCTTAGGGACAGGTATAAACACTGAAGCTTTCTTT.